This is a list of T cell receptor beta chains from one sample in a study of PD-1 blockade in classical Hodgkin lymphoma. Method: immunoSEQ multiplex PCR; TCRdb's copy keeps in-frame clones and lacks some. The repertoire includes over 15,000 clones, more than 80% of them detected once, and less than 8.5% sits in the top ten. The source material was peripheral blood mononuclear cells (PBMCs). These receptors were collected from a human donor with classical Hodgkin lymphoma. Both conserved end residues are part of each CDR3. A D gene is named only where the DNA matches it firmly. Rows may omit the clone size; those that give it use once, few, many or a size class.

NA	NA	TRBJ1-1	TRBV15	CATSRDPTGNTEAFF
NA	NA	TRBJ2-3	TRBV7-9	CASSLSRLGQALDTQYF
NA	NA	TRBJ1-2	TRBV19	CASSEHLYGYTF
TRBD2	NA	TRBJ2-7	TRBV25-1	CASSDGGSTYEQYF
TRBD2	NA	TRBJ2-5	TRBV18	CASSPPGLAETQYF
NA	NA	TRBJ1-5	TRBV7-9	CASSSSYDQPQHF
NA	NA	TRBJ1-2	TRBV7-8	CASSLQGYGYTF
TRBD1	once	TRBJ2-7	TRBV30	CAWSGQGVPYEQYF
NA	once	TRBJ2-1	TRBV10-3	CAISESMVGQLMHEQFF
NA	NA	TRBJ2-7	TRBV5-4	CASSFGLWDGPYEQYF
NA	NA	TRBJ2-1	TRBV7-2	CASSAYGGNEQFF
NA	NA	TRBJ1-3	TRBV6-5	CASSYDGASSGNTIYF
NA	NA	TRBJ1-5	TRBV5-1	CASSLEGGPYQPQHF
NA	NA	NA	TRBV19	CASTAGLAADTQHF
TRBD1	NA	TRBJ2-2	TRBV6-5	CASRTGGEVAGELFF
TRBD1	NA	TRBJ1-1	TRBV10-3	CAISPGQGRNTEAFF
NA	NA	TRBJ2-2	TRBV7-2	CASSLGTYGELFF
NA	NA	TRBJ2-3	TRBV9	CASSVGSPTTDTQYF
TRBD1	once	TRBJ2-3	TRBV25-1	CASSGDRESDTQYF
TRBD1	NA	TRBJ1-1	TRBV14	CASSNSGGTEAFF
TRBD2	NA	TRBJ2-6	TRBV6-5	CASKRIPGGLTF
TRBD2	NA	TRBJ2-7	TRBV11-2	CASSYHLAGVYEQYF
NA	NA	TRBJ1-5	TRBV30	CAWGGGLEQPQHF
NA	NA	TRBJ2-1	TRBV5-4	CASSQFSNRYNEQFF
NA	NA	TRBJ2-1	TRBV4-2	CASSLLLGDPSYNEQFF
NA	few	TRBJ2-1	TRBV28	CASARPGSSTNEQFF
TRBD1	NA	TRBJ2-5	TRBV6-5	CASSTGGWETQYF
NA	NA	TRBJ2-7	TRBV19	CASSWGYEQYF
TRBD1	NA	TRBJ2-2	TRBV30	CAWSVGTGNTGELFF
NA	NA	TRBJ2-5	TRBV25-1	CASSLIGETQYF